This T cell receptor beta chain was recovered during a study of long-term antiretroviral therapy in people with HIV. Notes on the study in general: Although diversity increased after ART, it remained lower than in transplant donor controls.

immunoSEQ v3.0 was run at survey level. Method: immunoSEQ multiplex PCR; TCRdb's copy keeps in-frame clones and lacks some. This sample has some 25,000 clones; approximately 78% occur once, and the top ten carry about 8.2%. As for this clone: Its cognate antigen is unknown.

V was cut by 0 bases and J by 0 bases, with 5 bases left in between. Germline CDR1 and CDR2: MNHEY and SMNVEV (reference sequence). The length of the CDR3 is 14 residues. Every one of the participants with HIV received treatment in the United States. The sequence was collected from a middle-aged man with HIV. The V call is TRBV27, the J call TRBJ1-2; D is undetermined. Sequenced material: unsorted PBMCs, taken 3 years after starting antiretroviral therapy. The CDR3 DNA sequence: TGTGCCAGCAGTTTATCTAGGGCTAACTATGGCTACACCTTC. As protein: CASSLSRANYGYTF.